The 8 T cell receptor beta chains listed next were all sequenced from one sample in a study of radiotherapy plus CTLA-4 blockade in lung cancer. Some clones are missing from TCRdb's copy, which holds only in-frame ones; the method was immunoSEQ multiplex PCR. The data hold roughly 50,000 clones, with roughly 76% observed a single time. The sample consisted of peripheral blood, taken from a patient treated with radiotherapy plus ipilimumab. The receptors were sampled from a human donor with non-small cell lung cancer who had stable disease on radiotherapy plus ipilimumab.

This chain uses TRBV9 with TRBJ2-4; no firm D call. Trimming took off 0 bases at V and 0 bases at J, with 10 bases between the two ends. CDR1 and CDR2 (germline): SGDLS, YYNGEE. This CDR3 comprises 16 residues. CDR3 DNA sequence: TGTGCCAGCAGCGTAGGGGTTACCCAAGCCAAAAACATTCAGTACTTC. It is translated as CASSVGVTQAKNIQYF. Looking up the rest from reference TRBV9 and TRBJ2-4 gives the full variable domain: DSGVTQTPKHLITATGQRVTLRCSPRSGDLSVYWYQQSLDQGLQFLIQYYNGEERAKGNILERFSAQQFPDLHSELNLSSLELGDSALYFCASSVGVTQAKNIQYFGAGTRLSVL.

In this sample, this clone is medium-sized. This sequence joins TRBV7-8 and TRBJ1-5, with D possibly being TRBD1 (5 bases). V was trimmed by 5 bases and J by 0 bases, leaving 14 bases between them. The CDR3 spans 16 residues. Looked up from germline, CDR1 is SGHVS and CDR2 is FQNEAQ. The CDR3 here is CASSGSGPNSNQPQHF. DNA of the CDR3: TGTGCCAGCAGCGGGTCGGGACCCAATAGCAATCAGCCCCAGCATTTT.

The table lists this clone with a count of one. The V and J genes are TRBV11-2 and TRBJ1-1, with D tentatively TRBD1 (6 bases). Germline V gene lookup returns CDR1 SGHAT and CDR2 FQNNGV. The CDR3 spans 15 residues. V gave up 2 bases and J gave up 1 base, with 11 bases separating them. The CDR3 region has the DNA TGTGCCAGCAGCTTACGGGAACAGGGGAACACTGAAGCTTTCTTT. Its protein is CASSLREQGNTEAFF.

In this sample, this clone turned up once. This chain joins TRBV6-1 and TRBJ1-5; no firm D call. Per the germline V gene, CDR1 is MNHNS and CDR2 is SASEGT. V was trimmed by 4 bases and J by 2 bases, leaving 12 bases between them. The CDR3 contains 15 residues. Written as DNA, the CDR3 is TGTGCCAGCAGTGTACAACTTCTGGGCAATCAGCCCCAGCATTTT. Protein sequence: CASSVQLLGNQPQHF.

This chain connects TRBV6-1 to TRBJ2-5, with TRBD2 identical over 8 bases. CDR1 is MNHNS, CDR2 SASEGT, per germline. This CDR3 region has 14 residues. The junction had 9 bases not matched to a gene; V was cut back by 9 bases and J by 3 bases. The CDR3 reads CASIISGLEETQYF. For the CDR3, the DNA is TGTGCCAGTATAATATCGGGACTAGAAGAGACCCAGTACTTC.

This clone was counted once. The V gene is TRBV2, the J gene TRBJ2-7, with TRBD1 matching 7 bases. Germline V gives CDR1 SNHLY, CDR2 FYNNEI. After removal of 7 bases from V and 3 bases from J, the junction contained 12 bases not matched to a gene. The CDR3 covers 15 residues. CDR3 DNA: TGTGCCAGCACAGAAGCGACAGGGTTAAACTACGAGCAGTACTTC. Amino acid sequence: CASTEATGLNYEQYF.

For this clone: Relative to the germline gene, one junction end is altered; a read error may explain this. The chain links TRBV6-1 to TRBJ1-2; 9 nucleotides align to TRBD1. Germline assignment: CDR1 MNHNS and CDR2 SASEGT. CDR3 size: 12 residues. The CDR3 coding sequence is TGTGCCAGCAGATCACAGGGGGCAGTAACCCTCTTC. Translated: CASRSQGAVTLF.

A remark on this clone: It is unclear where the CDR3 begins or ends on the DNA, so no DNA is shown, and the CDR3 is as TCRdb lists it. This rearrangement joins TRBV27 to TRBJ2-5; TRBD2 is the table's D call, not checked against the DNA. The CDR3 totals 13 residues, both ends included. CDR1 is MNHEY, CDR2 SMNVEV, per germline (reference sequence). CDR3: CASSFGPGTRAYF.